The T cell receptor beta chain described here comes from a study of blood T cell repertoires in COVID-19. Looking at the study overall: From the United States, Italy and Spain came samples of acute and convalescent COVID-19. Sources were T cells, B-cell-depleted T cells, or PBMCs; the material itself was cDNA or gDNA.

Authors' processing steps: Counts of nucleated cells, estimated from reference gene primer amplification, were obtained. Libraries were prepared by immunoSEQ multiplex PCR; TCRdb keeps only in-frame clonotypes and omits some of them. V and J calls and clone size come straight from that table; D and trimming were deduced from the DNA. The repertoire has some 70,000 clones, roughly 87% of them found once; the top ten carry 7% to 10%. The sample taken for sequencing was peripheral blood. The TCR originated in a man aged 45-65 years with active COVID-19.

The CDR3 region has the DNA TGCGCCAGCAGCCAAGAATGGGGGGAAAGCTACAATGAGCAGTTCTTC. Its translation is CASSQEWGESYNEQFF. This chain joins TRBV4-1 and TRBJ2-1; the D gene is possibly TRBD2 (6 bases). The CDR3 is made up of 16 amino acids. Trimming removed 0 bases at V and 3 bases at J, with 12 bases between. Germline V gene lookup returns CDR1 MGHRA and CDR2 YSYEKL.